This T cell receptor (beta chain) was identified in a study of siplizumab effects on memory and regulatory T cells. Only in-frame clones appear in the TCRdb table, and some are missing; sequencing was by immunoSEQ multiplex PCR. The sample records roughly 120,000 clones, approximately 94% being singletons. The CDR3 is 12 residues long. Trimming pared 3 bases from V and 6 bases from J, leaving 9 bases between. The germline CDR1 and CDR2 sequences are SGHTA and FQGTGA. The sequence derives from a human donor in good health. This chain links TRBV7-3 with TRBJ2-7; D gene uncertain. Sequencing was performed on non-Treg CD4+ T cells sorted from blood. DNA of the CDR3: TGTGCCAGCAGCTTCTATGGCTCCGAGCAGTACTTC. Protein: CASSFYGSEQYF.